The clone carrying this T cell receptor (beta chain) was detected only a few times. Its cognate antigen is unknown. Noted time point: pretreatment peripheral blood. Germline V gene data show CDR1 as SGHTA and CDR2 as FQGNSA. Trimming stripped 6 bases from V and 5 bases from J, with 17 bases between. This CDR3 has 14 residues. The method was immunoSEQ multiplex PCR; TCRdb's version includes in-frame clones alone and lacks a portion of them. The table records about 95,000 clones, nearly 90% of them present only once. These data belong to a study of PD-L1 blockade in urothelial cancer. Study-wide background: Analysis of the blood was performed 3 weeks (second dose) and 6 weeks after treatment start. Median T cell yield from blood was fewer than 150,000. Study-wide results and caveats: When pretreatment blood TCR clonality was below the median, it predicted better survival. Stronger expansion of tumor-associated clones in blood at 3 weeks distinguished durable-benefit patients.

The V call is TRBV7-2, the J call TRBJ2-7, with a weak D call TRBD2 (6 bases). The sample here was PBMCs, taken around atezolizumab (anti-PD-L1) treatment. This receptor was taken from a man in his sixties with urothelial cancer. The CDR3 region has the DNA TGTGCCAGCAGGTTCGGGGGTAGCGTGGACGAGCAGTACTTC. Translated: CASRFGGSVDEQYF.